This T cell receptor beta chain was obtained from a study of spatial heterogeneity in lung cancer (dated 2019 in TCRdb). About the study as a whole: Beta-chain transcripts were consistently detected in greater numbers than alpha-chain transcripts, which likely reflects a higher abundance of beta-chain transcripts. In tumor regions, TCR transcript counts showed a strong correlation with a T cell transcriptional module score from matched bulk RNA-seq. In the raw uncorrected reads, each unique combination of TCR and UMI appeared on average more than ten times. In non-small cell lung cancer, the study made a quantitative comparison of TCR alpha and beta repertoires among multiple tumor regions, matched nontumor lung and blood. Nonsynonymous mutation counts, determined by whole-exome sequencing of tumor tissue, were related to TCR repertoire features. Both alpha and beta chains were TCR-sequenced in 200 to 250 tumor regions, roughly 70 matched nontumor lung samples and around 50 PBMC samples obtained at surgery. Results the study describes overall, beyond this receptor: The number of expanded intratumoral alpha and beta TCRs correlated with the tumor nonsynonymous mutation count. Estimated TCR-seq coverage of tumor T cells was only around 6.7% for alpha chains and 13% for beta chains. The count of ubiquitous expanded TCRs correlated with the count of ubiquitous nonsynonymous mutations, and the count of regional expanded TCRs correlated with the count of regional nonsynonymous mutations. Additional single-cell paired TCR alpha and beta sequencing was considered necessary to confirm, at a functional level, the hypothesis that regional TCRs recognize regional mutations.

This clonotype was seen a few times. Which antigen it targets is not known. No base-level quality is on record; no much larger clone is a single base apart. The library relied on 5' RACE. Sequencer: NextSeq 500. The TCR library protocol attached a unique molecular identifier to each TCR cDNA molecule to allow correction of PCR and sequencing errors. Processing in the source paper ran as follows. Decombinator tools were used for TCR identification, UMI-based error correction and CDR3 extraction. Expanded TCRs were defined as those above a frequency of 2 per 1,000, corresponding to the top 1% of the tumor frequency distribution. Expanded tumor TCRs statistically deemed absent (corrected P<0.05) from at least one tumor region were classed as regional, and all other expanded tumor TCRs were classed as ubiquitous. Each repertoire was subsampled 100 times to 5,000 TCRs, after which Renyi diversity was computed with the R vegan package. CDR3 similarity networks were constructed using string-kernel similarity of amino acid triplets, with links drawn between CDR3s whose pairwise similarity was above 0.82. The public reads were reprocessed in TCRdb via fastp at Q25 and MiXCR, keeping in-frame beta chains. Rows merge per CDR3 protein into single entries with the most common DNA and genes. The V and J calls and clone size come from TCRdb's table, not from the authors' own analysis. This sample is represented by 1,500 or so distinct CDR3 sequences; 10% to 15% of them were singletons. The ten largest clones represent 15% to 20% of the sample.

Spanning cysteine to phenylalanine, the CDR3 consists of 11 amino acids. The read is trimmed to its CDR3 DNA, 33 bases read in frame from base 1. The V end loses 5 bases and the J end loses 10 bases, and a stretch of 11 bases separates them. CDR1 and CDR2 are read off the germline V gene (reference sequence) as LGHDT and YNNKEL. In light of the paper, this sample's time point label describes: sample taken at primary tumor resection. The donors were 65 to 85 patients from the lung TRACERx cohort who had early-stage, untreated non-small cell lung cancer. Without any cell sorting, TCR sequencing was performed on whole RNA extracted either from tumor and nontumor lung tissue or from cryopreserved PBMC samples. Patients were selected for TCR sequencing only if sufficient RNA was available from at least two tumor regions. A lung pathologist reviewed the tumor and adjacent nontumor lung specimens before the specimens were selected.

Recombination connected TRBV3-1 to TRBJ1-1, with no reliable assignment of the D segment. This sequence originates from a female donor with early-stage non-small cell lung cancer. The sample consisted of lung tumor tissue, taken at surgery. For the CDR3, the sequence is CASSKGRRAFF. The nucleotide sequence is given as TGTGCCAGCAGCAAAGGAAGGAGAGCTTTCTTT.